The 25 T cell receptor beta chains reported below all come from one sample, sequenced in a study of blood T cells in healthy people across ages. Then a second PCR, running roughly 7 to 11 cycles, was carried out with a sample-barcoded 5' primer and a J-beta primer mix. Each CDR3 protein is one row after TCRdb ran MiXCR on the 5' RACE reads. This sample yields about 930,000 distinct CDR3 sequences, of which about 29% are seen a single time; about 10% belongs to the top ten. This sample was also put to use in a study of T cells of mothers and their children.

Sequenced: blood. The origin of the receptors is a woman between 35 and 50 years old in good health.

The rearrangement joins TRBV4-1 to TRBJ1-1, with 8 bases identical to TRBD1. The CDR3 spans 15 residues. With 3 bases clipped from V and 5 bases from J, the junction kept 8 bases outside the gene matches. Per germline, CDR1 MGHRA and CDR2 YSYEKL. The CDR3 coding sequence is TGCGCCAGCAGCCACGACGGACAGGGAAGGACTGAAGCTTTCTTT. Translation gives CASSHDGQGRTEAFF.

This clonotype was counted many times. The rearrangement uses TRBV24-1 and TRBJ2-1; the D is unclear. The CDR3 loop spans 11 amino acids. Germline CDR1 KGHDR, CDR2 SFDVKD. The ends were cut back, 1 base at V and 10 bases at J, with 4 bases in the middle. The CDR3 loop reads CATSDFREQFF. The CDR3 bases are TGTGCCACCAGTGATTTCAGAGAGCAGTTCTTC.

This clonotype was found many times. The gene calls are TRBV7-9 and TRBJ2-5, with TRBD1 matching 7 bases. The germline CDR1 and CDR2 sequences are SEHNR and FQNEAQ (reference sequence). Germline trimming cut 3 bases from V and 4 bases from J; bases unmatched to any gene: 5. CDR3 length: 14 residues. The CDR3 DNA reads TGTGCCAGCAGCTTTCCGACAGGGACAGAGACCCAGTACTTC. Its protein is CASSFPTGTETQYF.

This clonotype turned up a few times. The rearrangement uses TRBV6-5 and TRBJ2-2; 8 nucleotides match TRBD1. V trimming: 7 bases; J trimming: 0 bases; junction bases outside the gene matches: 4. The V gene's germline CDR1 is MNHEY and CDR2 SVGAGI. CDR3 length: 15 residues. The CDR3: CASKLDRANTGELFF. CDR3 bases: TGTGCCAGCAAACTGGACAGGGCGAACACCGGGGAGCTGTTTTTT.

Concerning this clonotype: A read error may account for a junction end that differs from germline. The CDR3 DNA follows: TGCAGGGCGACAGGGGTGAACACTGAAACTTTCTTT. It is translated as CRATGVNTETFF. The V call is TRBV20-1, the J call TRBJ1-1; 8 bases match TRBD1. The CDR3 has 12 amino acids. The germline gives CDR1 DFQATT, CDR2 SNEGSKA (reference sequence).

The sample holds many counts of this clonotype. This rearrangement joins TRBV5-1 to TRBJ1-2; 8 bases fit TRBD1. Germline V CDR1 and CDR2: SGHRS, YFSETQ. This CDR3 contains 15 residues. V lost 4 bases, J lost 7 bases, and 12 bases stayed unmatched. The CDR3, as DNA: TGCGCCAGCAGCAACTCCCCGACAGGGGTTGCTGGCTACACCTTC. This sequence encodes CASSNSPTGVAGYTF.

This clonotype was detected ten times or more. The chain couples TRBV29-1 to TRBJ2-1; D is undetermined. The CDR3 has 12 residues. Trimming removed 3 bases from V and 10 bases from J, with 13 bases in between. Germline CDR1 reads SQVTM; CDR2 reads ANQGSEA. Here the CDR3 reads CSVDLVPNEQFF. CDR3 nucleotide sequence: TGCAGCGTTGATTTAGTGCCGAACGAGCAGTTCTTC.

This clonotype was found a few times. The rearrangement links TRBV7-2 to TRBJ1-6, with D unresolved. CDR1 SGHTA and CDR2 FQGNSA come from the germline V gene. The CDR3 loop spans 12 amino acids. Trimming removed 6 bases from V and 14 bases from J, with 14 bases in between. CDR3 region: CASSLETLSLHF. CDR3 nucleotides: TGTGCCAGCAGTCTAGAAACGTTATCCCTCCACTTT.

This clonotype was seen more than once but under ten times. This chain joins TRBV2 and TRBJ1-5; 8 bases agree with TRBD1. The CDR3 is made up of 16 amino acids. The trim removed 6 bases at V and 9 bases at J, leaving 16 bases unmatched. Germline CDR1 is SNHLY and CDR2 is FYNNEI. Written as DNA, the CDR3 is TGTGCCAGCAGGGCCCTTACTCACAGGGGGACCCCGCCCCAGCATTTT. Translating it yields CASRALTHRGTPPQHF.

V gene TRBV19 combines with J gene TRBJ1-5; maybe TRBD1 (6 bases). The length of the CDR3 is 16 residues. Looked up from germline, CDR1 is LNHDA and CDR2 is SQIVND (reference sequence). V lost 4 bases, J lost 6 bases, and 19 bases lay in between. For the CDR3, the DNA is TGTGCCAGTAGTACCCTGCGGGCAGGGGCGGGTCAGCCCCAGCATTTT. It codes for CASSTLRAGAGQPQHF.

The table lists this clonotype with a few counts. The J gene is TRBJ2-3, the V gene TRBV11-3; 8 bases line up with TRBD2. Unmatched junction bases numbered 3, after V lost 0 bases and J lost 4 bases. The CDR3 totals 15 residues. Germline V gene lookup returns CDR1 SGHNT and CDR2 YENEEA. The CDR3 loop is CASSLDSGAADTQYF. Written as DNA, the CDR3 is TGTGCCAGCAGCTTAGATAGCGGGGCGGCAGATACGCAGTATTTT.

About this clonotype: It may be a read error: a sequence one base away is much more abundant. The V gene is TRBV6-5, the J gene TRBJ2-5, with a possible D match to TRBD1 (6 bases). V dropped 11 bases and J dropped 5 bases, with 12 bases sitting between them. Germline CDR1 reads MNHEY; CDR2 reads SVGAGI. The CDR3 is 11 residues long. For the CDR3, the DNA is TGTGCCGGCTTTCAGGGGGAGACCCAGTACTTC. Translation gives CAGFQGETQYF.

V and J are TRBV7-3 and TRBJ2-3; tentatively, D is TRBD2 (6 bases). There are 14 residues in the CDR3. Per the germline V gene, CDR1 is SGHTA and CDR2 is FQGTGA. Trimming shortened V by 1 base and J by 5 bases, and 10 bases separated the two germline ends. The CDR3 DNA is TGTGCCAGCAGCTTAAATTTCGGGGGAGATACGCAGTATTTT. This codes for CASSLNFGGDTQYF.

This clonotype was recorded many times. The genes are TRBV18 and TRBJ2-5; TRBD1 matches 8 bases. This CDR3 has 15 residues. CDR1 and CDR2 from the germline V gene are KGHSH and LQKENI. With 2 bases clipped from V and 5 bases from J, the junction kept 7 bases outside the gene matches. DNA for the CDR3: TGTGCCAGCTCACCAAGGACAGGGCTGGGGGAGACCCAGTACTTC. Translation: CASSPRTGLGETQYF. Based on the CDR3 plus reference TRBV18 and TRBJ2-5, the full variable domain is NAGVMQNPRHLVRRRGQEARLRCSPMKGHSHVYWYRQLPEEGLKFMVYLQKENIIDESGMPKERFSAEFPKEGPSILRIQQVVRGDSAAYFCASSPRTGLGETQYFGPGTRLLVL.

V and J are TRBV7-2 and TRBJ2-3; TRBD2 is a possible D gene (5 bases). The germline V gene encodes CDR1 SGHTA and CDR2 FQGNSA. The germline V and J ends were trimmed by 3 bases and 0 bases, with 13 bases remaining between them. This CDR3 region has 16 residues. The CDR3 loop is CASSLVSSSSTDTQYF. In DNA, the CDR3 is TGTGCCAGCAGCTTGGTATCTAGCTCAAGCACAGATACGCAGTATTTT.

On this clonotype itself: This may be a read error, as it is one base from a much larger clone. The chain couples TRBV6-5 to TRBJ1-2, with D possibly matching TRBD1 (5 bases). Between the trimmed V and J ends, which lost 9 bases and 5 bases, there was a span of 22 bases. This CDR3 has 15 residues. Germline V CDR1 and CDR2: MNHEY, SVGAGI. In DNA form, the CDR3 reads TGTGCCAGGGCAAATGGCGGGGGGGACGGGTATGGCTACACCTTC. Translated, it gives CARANGGGDGYGYTF.

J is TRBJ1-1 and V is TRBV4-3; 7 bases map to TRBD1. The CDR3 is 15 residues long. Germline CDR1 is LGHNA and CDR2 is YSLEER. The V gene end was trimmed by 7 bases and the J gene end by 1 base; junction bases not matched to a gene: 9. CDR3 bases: TGCGCCAGCAACCTTTCACGGACAGGGAACACTGAAGCTTTCTTT. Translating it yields CASNLSRTGNTEAFF.

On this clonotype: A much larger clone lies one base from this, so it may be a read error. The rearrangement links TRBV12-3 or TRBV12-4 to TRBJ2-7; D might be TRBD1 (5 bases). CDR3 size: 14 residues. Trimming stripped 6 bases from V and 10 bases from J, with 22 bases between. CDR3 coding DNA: TGTGCCAGCAGAAAAAGGGGTCAGCAAGAGATCCAGTACTTC. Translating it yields CASRKRGQQEIQYF.

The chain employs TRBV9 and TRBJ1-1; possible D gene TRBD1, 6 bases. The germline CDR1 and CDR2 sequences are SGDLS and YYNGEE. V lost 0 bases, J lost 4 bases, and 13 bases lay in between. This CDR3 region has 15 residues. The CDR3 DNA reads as TGTGCCAGCAGCGTAGTGGCGGGGGCAATCACTGAAGCTTTCTTT. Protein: CASSVVAGAITEAFF.

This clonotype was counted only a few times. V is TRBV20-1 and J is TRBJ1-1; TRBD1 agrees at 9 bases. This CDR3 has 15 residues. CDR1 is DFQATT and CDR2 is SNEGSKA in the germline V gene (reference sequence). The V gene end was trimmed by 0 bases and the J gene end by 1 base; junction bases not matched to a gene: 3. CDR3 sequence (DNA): TGCAGTGCTAGAGAAACAGGGGGCAAGAACACTGAAGCTTTCTTT. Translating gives CSARETGGKNTEAFF.

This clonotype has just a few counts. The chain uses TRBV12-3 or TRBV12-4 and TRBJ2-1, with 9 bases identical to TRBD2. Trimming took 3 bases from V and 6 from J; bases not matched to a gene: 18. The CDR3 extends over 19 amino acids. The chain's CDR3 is CASSFRVAGVSHYVNEQFF. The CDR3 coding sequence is TGTGCCAGCAGTTTTCGGGTAGCGGGGGTGTCTCACTACGTCAATGAGCAGTTCTTC.

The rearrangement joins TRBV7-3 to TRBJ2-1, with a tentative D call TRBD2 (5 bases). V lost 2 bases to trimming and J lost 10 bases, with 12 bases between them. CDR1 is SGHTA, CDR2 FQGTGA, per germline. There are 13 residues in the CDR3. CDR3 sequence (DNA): TGTGCCAGCAGCTTAGGACTCTCCTACGAGCAGTTCTTC. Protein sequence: CASSLGLSYEQFF.

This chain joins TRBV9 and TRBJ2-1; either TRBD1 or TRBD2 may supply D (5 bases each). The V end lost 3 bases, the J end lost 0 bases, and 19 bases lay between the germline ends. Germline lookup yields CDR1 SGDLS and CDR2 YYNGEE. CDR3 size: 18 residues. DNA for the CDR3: TGTGCCAGCAGCGAGTTTTCCGGGACCACAAGCTCCTACAATGAGCAGTTCTTC. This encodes CASSEFSGTTSSYNEQFF. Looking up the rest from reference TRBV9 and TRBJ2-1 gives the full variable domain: DSGVTQTPKHLITATGQRVTLRCSPRSGDLSVYWYQQSLDQGLQFLIQYYNGEERAKGNILERFSAQQFPDLHSELNLSSLELGDSALYFCASSEFSGTTSSYNEQFFGPGTRLTVL.

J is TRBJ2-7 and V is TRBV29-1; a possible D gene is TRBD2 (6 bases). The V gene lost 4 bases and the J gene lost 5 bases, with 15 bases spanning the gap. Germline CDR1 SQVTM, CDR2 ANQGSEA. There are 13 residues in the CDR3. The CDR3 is CSVGRRGGHEQYF. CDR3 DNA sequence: TGCAGCGTTGGTAGGAGGGGCGGCCACGAGCAGTACTTC.

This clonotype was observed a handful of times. In DNA, the CDR3 is TGCGCCAGCGGCGAAGAGACCCAGTACTTC. It codes for CASGEETQYF. This chain joins TRBV5-1 and TRBJ2-5; D is unresolved. This CDR3 is 10 amino acids long. V was pared by 7 bases and J by 3 bases, with 4 bases between. Germline lookup yields CDR1 SGHRS and CDR2 YFSETQ.